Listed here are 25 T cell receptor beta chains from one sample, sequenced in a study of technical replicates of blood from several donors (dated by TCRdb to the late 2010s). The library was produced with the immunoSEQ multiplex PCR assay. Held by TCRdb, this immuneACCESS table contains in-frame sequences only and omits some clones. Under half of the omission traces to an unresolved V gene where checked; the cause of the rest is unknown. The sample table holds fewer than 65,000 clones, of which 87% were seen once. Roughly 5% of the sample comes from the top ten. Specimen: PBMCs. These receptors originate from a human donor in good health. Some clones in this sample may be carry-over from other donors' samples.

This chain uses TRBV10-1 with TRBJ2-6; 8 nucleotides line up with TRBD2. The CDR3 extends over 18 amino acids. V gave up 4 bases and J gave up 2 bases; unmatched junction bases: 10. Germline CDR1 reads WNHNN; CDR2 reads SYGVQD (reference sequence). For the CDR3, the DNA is TGCGCCAGCAGTGTCGGGGGGGGGCCATTGGCTGGGGCCAACGTCCTGACTTTC. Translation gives CASSVGGGPLAGANVLTF.

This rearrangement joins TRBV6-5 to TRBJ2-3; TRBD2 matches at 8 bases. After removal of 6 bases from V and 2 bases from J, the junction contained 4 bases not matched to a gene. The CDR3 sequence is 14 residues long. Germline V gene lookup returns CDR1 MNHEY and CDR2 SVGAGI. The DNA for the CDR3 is TGTGCCAGCAGCACTAGCGGTCACACAGATACGCAGTATTTT. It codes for CASSTSGHTDTQYF.

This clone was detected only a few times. The DNA for the CDR3 is TGCGCCAGCAGCTTAGGTTTTGGACAGTTTAGCACAGATACGCAGTATTTT. Protein product: CASSLGFGQFSTDTQYF. This chain uses TRBV5-1 with TRBJ2-3, with a tentative D call TRBD1 (6 bases). Germline values: CDR1 SGHRS, CDR2 YFSETQ. The CDR3 runs to 17 residues. Trimming removed 2 bases at V and 0 bases at J, with 16 bases between.

The CDR3 sequence: CASSQATGGPDTQYF. CDR3 sequence (DNA): TGTGCCAGCAGCCAAGCGACAGGGGGGCCAGATACGCAGTATTTT. The V and J genes are TRBV4-2 and TRBJ2-3; 9 nucleotides line up with TRBD1. There are 15 residues in the CDR3. Unmatched junction bases numbered 3, after V lost 1 base and J lost 4 bases. The germline gives CDR1 LGHNA, CDR2 YNFKEQ.

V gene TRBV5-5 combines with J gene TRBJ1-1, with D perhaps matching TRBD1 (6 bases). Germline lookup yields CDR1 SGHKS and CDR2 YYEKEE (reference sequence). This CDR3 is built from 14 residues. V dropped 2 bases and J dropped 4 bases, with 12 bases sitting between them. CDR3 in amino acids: CASSFKGGSTEAFF. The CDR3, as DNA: TGTGCCAGCAGCTTCAAAGGGGGTAGCACTGAAGCTTTCTTT.

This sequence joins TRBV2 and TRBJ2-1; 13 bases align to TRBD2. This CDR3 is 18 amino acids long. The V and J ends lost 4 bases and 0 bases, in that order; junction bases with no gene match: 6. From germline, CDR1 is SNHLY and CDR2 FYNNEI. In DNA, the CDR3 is TGTGCCAGCAGTGGGACTAGCGGGGGACAGAGCTCCTACAATGAGCAGTTCTTC. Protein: CASSGTSGGQSSYNEQFF. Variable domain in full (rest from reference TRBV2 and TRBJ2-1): EPEVTQTPSHQVTQMGQEVILRCVPISNHLYFYWYRQILGQKVEFLVSFYNNEISEKSEIFDDQFSVERPDGSNFTLKIRSTKLEDSAMYFCASSGTSGGQSSYNEQFFGPGTRLTVL.

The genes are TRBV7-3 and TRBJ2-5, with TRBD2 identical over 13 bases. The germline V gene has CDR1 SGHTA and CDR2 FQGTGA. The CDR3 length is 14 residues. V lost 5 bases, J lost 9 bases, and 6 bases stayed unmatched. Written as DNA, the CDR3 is TGTGCCAGCAGCATAGGGACTAGCGGGGCGCCCCAGTACTTC. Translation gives CASSIGTSGAPQYF.

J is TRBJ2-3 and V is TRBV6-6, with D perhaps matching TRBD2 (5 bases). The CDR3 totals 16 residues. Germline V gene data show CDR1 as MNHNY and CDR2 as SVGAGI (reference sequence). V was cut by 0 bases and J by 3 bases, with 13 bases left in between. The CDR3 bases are TGTGCCAGCAGTTACTCGATTGCGGGTGGGACAGATACGCAGTATTTT. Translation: CASSYSIAGGTDTQYF.

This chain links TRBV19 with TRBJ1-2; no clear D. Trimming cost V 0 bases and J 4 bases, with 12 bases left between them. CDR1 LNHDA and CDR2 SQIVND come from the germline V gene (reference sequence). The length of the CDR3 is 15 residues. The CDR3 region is CASSIDGQLGYGYTF. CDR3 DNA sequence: TGTGCCAGTAGTATAGATGGCCAGCTAGGCTATGGCTACACCTTC.

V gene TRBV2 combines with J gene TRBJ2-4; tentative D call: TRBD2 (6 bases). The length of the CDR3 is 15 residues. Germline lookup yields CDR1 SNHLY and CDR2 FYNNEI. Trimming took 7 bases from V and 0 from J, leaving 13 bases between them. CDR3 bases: TGTGCCAGCATTCAGGGAGGACTAGCCAAAAACATTCAGTACTTC. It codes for CASIQGGLAKNIQYF.

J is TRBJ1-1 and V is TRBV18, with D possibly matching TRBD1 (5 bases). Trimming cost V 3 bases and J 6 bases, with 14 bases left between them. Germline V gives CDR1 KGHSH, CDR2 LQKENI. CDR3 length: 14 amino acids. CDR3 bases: TGTGCCAGCTCACCTGGGCAGGGTCGGTCTGAAGCTTTCTTT. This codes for CASSPGQGRSEAFF.

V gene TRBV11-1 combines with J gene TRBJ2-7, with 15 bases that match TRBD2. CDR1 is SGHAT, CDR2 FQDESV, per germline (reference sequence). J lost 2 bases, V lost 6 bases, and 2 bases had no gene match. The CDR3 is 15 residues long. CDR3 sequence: CASSWTSGGAYEQYF. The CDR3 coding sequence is TGTGCCAGCAGTTGGACTAGCGGGGGGGCCTACGAGCAGTACTTC.

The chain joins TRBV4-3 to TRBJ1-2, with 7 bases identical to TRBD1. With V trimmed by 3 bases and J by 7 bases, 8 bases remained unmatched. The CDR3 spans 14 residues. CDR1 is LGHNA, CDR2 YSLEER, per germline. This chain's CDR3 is CASSQVRTGGGYTF. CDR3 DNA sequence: TGCGCCAGCAGCCAGGTGCGGACAGGAGGTGGCTACACCTTC.

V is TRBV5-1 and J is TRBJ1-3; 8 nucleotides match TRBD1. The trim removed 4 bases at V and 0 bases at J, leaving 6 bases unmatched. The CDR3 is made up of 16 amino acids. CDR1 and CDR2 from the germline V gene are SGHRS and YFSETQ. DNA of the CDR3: TGCGCCAGCAGCCTGCGGACAGGGACCTCTGGAAACACCATATATTTT. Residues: CASSLRTGTSGNTIYF.

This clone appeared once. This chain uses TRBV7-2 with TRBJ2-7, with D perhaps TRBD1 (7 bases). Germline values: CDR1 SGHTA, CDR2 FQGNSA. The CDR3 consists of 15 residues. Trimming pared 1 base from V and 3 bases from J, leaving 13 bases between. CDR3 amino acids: CASSLGGAGGYEQYF. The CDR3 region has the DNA TGTGCCAGCAGCTTAGGCGGGGCAGGGGGCTACGAGCAGTACTTC. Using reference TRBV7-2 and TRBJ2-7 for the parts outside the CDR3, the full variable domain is GAGVSQSPSNKVTEKGKDVELRCDPISGHTALYWYRQSLGQGLEFLIYFQGNSAPDKSGLPSDRFSAERTGGSVSTLTIQRTQQEDSAVYLCASSLGGAGGYEQYFGPGTRLTVT.

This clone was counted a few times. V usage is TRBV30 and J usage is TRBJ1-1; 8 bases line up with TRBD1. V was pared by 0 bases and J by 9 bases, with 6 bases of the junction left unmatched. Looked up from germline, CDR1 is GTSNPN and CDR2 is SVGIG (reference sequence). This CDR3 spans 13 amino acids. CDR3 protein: CAWSVEDRAKAFF. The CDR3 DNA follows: TGTGCCTGGAGTGTGGAGGACAGGGCGAAAGCTTTCTTT.

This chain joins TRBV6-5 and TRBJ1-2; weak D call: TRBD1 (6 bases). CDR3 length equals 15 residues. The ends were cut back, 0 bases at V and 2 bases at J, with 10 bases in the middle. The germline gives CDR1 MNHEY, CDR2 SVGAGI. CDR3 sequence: CASSYSPTGNYGYTF. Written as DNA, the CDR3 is TGTGCCAGCAGTTACTCGCCGACAGGCAACTATGGCTACACCTTC.

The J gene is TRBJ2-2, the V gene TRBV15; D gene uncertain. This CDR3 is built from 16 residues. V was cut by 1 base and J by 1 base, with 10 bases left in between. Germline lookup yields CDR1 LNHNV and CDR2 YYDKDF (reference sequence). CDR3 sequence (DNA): TGTGCCACCAGCAGAGTACCCTCCGGGAACACCGGGGAGCTGTTTTTT. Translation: CATSRVPSGNTGELFF. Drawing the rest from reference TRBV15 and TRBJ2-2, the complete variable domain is DAMVIQNPRYQVTQFGKPVTLSCSQTLNHNVMYWYQQKSSQAPKLLFHYYDKDFNNEADTPDNFQSRRPNTSFCFLDIRSPGLGDTAMYLCATSRVPSGNTGELFFGEGSRLTVL.

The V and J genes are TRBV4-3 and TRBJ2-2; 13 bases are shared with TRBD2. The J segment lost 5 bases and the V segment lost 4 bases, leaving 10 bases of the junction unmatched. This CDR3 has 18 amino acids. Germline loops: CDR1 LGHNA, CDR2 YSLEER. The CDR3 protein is CASSLLRTSGSRTGELFF. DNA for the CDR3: TGCGCCAGCAGCCTTTTAAGGACTAGCGGGAGTCGGACCGGGGAGCTGTTTTTT.

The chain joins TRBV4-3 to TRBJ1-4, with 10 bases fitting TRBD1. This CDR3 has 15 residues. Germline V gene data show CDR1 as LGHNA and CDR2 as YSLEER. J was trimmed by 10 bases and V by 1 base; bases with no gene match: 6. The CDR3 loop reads CASSQVGTGAGKLFF. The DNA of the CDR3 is TGCGCCAGCAGCCAAGTAGGGACAGGGGCCGGAAAACTGTTTTTT.

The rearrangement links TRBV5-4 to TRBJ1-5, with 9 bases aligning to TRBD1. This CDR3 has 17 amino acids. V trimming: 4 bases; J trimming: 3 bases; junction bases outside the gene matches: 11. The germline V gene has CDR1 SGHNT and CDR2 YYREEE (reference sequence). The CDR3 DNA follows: TGTGCCAGCAGCCAACGCCCCGGGACAGGGCACAATCAGCCCCAGCATTTT. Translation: CASSQRPGTGHNQPQHF.

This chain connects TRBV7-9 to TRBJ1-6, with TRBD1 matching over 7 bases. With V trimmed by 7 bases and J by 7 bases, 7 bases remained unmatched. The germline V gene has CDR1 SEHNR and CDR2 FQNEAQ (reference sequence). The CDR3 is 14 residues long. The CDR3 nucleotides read TGTGCCAGCACCTACGGGACAGCCAATTCACCCCTCCACTTT. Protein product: CASTYGTANSPLHF.

The CDR3 here is CASSISGGTGEQYF. The CDR3 DNA sequence: TGCGCCAGCAGCATTAGCGGGGGGACCGGGGAGCAGTACTTC. The chain links TRBV5-1 to TRBJ2-7; 10 bases align to TRBD2. CDR1 is SGHRS and CDR2 is YFSETQ in the germline V gene. The CDR3 contains 14 residues. V dropped 4 bases and J dropped 7; count of bases not matched to a gene: 8. Full variable domain (rest looked up from reference TRBV5-1 and TRBJ2-7): KAGVTQTPRYLIKTRGQQVTLSCSPISGHRSVSWYQQTPGQGLQFLFEYFSETQRNKGNFPGRFSGRQFSNSRSEMNVSTLELGDSALYLCASSISGGTGEQYFGPGTRLTVT.

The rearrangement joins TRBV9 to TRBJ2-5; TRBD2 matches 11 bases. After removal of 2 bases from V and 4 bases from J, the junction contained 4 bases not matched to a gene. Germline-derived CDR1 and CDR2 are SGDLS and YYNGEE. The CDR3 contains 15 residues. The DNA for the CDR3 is TGTGCCAGCAGCGTGGGACTAGCGGTTGGAGAGACCCAGTACTTC. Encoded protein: CASSVGLAVGETQYF.

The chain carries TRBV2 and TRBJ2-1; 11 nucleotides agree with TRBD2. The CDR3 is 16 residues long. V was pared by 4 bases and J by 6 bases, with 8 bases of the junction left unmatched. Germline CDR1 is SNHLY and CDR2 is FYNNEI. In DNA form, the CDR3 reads TGTGCCAGCAGTGCTCTGCTAGCGGGGGGACTCAATGAGCAGTTCTTC. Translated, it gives CASSALLAGGLNEQFF. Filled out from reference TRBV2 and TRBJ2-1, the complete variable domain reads EPEVTQTPSHQVTQMGQEVILRCVPISNHLYFYWYRQILGQKVEFLVSFYNNEISEKSEIFDDQFSVERPDGSNFTLKIRSTKLEDSAMYFCASSALLAGGLNEQFFGPGTRLTVL.